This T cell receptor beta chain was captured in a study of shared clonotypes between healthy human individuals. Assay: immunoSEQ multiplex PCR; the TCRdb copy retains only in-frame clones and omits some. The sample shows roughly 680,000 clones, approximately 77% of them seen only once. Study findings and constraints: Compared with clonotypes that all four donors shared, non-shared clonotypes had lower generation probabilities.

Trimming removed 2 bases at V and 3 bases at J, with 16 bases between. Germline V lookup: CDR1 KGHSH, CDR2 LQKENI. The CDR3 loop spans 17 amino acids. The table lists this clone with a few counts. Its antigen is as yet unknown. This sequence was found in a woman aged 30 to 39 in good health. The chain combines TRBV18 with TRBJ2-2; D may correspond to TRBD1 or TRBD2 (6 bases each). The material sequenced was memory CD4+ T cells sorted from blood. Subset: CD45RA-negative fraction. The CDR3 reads CASSPSRGTSDTGELFF. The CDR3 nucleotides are TGTGCCAGCTCACCATCTCGCGGGACATCTGACACCGGGGAGCTGTTTTTT.